The clone carrying this TCR beta chain was detected many times. As yet, its antigen is unknown. Clinical symptoms, serum thyroxine, TRAb, thyroid ultrasound and orbital computed tomography determined diagnosis. Amplification of the TCR beta CDR3 regions used RNA transcripts (as template). HTBI primers were used in a first-round RT-PCR, which preceded a second-round multiplex PCR. TCRdb re-derived calls from the multiplex PCR reads in MiXCR, one entry per CDR3 protein. The table includes 300,000 or so distinct CDR3 sequences, 15% to 20% detected once. The record originates from a study of Graves' ophthalmopathy and Graves' hyperthyroidism. Points from the study as a whole: Detected in blood as well were most expanded thyroid clonotypes with frequency above 0.001.

J was trimmed by 2 bases and V by 5 bases; bases with no gene match: 8. This CDR3 is 15 amino acids long. Germline V gives CDR1 SGHAT, CDR2 FQNNGV. The TCR was taken from an adult man with Graves' ophthalmopathy. The chain joins TRBV11-2 to TRBJ2-7; 8 bases fit TRBD2. The sample taken for sequencing was peripheral blood. This CDR3 reads CASSRGGGRTYEQYF. The CDR3 nucleotides read TGTGCCAGCAGCCGCGGTGGCGGGAGGACCTACGAGCAGTACTTC. The full variable domain, in which reference TRBV11-2 and TRBJ2-7 provide the parts outside the CDR3, is EAGVAQSPRYKIIEKRQSVAFWCNPISGHATLYWYQQILGQGPKLLIQFQNNGVVDDSQLPKDRFSAERLKGVDSTLKIQPAKLEDSAVYLCASSRGGGRTYEQYFGPGTRLTVT.